The following is a T cell receptor beta chain sequence with its context. No antigen is known for it. The repertoire was sequenced with immunoSEQ multiplex PCR; TCRdb's copy has only in-frame clones and lacks some. This sample has around 2,200 clones, with roughly 71% found just once. The record originates from a study of somatic mutations in cytotoxic T cells in rheumatoid arthritis. Study findings and constraints: Antigen specificity of the expanded CD8+ clones was not determined.

The CDR3 is 14 residues long. The germline V gene encodes CDR1 LNHNV and CDR2 YYDKDF (reference sequence). V was pared by 3 bases and J by 0 bases, with 7 bases between. This chain uses TRBV15 with TRBJ2-3; D not certain. The material was CD8+ T cells sorted from blood, obtained at a follow-up visit. This sequence originates from a man between 70 and 80 years old with rheumatoid arthritis. CDR3 DNA: TGTGCCACCAGCAGGGGGATGAGCACAGATACGCAGTATTTT. This codes for CATSRGMSTDTQYF.